This T cell receptor (beta chain) was sequenced for a study of siplizumab effects on memory and regulatory T cells. The germline V gene has CDR1 ENHRY and CDR2 SYGVKD. Trimming took 4 bases from V and 8 from J, leaving 11 bases between them. This CDR3 contains 12 residues. As to this clone: Its antigen is still unknown.

Overall study findings and caveats: Proliferating Tregs in siplizumab cultures were never verified as suppressive. Most alloreactive clones went unmapped to unstimulated subsets; only a minor fraction mapped.

Assay used: immunoSEQ multiplex PCR; TCRdb lists only in-frame clones, some missing. The table includes nearly 85,000 clones, around 93% detected once. V is TRBV10-3 and J is TRBJ1-2; D remains unclear. The sample was CD8+ T cells sorted from blood. This clonotype originated in a human donor in good health. Here the CDR3 DNA reads TGTGCCATCAGTGGGGAAGGATTGGGCTACACCTTC. This translates into CAISGEGLGYTF.